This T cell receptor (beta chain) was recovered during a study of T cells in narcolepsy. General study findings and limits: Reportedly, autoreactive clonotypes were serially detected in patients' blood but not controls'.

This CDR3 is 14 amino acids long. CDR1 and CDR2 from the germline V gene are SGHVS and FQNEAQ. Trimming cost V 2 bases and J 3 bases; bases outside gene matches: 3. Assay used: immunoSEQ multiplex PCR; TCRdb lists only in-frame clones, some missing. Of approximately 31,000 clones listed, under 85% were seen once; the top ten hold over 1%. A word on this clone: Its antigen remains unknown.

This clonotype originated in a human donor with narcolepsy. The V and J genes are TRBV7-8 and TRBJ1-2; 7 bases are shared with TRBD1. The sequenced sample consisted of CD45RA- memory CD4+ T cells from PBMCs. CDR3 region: CASSLRGLDYGYTF. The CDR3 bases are TGTGCCAGCAGCTTAAGGGGGCTGGACTATGGCTACACCTTC.